This TCR beta chain was found in a study of beta chain features in type 1 diabetes. Study-level information: The samples had around 98 million sorted cells examined in all. Whole-study findings and limits: Sampled from patients, naive, central memory and Treg TCRB repertoires appeared more similar than those sampled from healthy donors. Across all four CD4+ subsets, people with type 1 diabetes showed modestly shorter TCRB CDR3s.

Expressed TCRB transcripts were sequenced because the entire RNA isolate underwent reverse transcription. Generated by immunoSEQ multiplex PCR, the TCRdb table keeps only in-frame clones and is missing some. Of roughly 260,000 clones listed, over 20% are singletons. Researchers reported sorting CD4+ naive, central memory, regulatory and stem cell-like memory cells via CD45RO/CCR7/CD25/CD127/CD95/CD27. Populations isolated by sorting all had purity greater than 95%. As regards this clone: Its antigen remains unknown.

The sequence was obtained from a woman in her forties with type 1 diabetes. Source material: naive CD4+ T cells from blood.

The CDR3 DNA reads TGTGCCAGCAGCGTAGGGGGAGGTGGAAACACCGGGGAGCTGTTTTTT. It is translated as CASSVGGGGNTGELFF. The chain couples TRBV9 to TRBJ2-2; D is perhaps TRBD2 (6 bases). The ends were cut back, 0 bases at V and 2 bases at J, with 11 bases in the middle. Germline loops: CDR1 SGDLS, CDR2 YYNGEE. The CDR3 runs to 16 residues.